This entry lists 5 T cell receptor beta chains sequenced from one sample in a study of PD-L1 blockade in urothelial cancer. The data were produced by immunoSEQ multiplex PCR, yet TCRdb's version contains in-frame clones alone and is incomplete. The sample carries 70,000 to 75,000 clones, about four fifths recorded once. The time point here: pretreatment peripheral blood. Sequencing was performed on PBMCs, taken around atezolizumab (anti-PD-L1) treatment. These TCRs come from a woman aged 70-85 years with urothelial cancer.

The rearrangement uses TRBV19 and TRBJ1-1; D may be TRBD1 (5 bases). V gave up 3 bases and J gave up 1 base, with 12 bases separating them. Per germline, CDR1 LNHDA and CDR2 SQIVND (reference sequence). The CDR3 is made up of 15 amino acids. CDR3 sequence: CASSISGAENTEAFF. The CDR3 DNA follows: TGTGCCAGTAGTATTAGCGGGGCCGAGAACACTGAAGCTTTCTTT.

The chain employs TRBV14 and TRBJ2-1; D call uncertain. The V gene's germline CDR1 is SGHDN and CDR2 FVKESK. The V end was cut by 0 bases, the J end by 2 bases, with 11 bases between. CDR3 length equals 16 residues. The CDR3 DNA reads TGTGCCAGCAGCCAAGAAGGAGTAGGTACCTACAATGAGCAGTTCTTC. Protein product: CASSQEGVGTYNEQFF.

The chain joins TRBV2 to TRBJ2-3, with a weak D call TRBD2 (6 bases). Germline assignment: CDR1 SNHLY and CDR2 FYNNEI. This CDR3 contains 15 residues. V dropped 8 bases and J dropped 2 bases, with 17 bases sitting between them. The CDR3 protein is CASARGILDTDTQYF. The CDR3 DNA follows: TGTGCCAGCGCCCGGGGGATCCTCGACACAGATACGCAGTATTTT.

The table lists this clone with a count of one. The chain joins TRBV5-1 to TRBJ2-7; 12 nucleotides align to TRBD2. V trimming: 4 bases; J trimming: 6 bases; junction bases outside the gene matches: 5. Per the germline V gene, CDR1 is SGHRS and CDR2 is YFSETQ. This CDR3 has 14 amino acids. CDR3 loop: CASSTTSGRLEQYF. CDR3 in DNA: TGCGCCAGCAGCACAACTAGCGGGAGGCTCGAGCAGTACTTC.

This clone has a handful of counts. The chain carries TRBV30 and TRBJ1-5; 9 positions agree with TRBD1. Germline V gene sequence: CDR1 GTSNPN, CDR2 SVGIG (reference sequence). CDR3 length: 15 amino acids. The V gene end was trimmed by 0 bases and the J gene end by 4 bases; junction bases not matched to a gene: 4. The CDR3 region is CAWSVQTGGNQPQHF. The CDR3 DNA sequence: TGTGCCTGGAGTGTACAGACAGGGGGGAATCAGCCCCAGCATTTT.